This TCR beta chain was captured in a study of T cells in Graves' hyperthyroidism and ophthalmopathy. The overall study: The initial diagnosis was the point when peripheral blood was collected, ahead of any treatment.

Findings and limits, study-wide: The model anticipated ophthalmopathy a median about 7 months pre-onset.

Trimming took 1 base from V and 11 from J, leaving 14 bases between them. There are 13 residues in the CDR3. Germline-derived CDR1 and CDR2 are LGHDT and YNNKEL (reference sequence). This clonotype was seen repeatedly, ten times or more. What it binds is not known. Regions amplified from RNA transcripts were the TCR beta CDR3 regions. With the HTBI primer set, the TCR CDR3 went through a first round of RT-PCR. TCRdb reanalysed the multiplex PCR reads using MiXCR and keeps one entry per CDR3 protein. The profile covers fewer than 500,000 distinct CDR3 sequences, with roughly 15% appearing a single time and 20% taken by the ten largest. Patients affected by ophthalmopathy presented a Clinical Activity Score of at least 3, a NOSPECS grade of at least 4, and disease duration below 3 months.

The V and J genes are TRBV3-1 and TRBJ1-1, with TRBD1 as a possible D gene (6 bases). The TCR was taken from a woman aged 25 to 39 with Graves' ophthalmopathy. Material: blood. This CDR3 is CASSQVQGVRAFF. CDR3 DNA: TGTGCCAGCAGCCAAGTACAGGGCGTAAGGGCTTTCTTT.